This is a list of T cell receptor beta chains from one sample in a study of PD-1 blockade in mismatch repair-deficient tumors. The repertoire was sequenced with immunoSEQ multiplex PCR; TCRdb's copy has only in-frame clones and lacks some. This repertoire shows about 49,000 clones, around 77% found once; its top ten account for roughly 3.3%. Sequences were derived from PBMCs, sampled before pembrolizumab treatment. Source of these receptors: an adult with mismatch repair-deficient cancer. The conserved cysteine and the conserved F or W are not part of the CDR3 here. Fields, in order: J gene, clone size, V gene, CDR3 protein. The size entry is marked missing in some rows and otherwise reads once, few, many or a size class.

TRBJ1-3,-,TRBV6-5,ASSRTGRSGNTIY
TRBJ2-5,-,TRBV2,ASSEERGETQY
TRBJ2-7,-,TRBV5-6,ASSLGTYEQY
TRBJ2-2,-,TRBV27,ASSTQRAGELF
TRBJ2-2,medium-sized,TRBV7-3,ASSLGAGITGELF
TRBJ2-2,-,TRBV5-4,ASSFQATNTGELF
TRBJ1-1,-,TRBV7-8,ASSHLQGNTEAF
TRBJ2-3,-,TRBV5-6,ASSPPTVGTDTQY
TRBJ2-7,few,TRBV28,ASKRKYEQY
TRBJ2-1,-,TRBV7-3,ASSLALSGTIHNEQF
TRBJ2-7,-,TRBV27,ASGTTGSYEQY
TRBJ1-1,-,TRBV6-5,ASTTWESEAF
TRBJ2-1,-,TRBV29-1,SHGGQGAYNEQF
TRBJ1-5,-,TRBV6-1,ASKNSGVPWPQH
TRBJ2-7,-,TRBV27,ASSPTGKFYEQY
TRBJ1-1,-,TRBV11-3,ASSYRGGGITEAF
TRBJ2-5,-,TRBV5-1,ASRLEGGGPLETQY
TRBJ2-7,few,TRBV27,ASSLGVGDSYEQY
TRBJ1-1,-,TRBV7-8,ASQDRVKAEAF
TRBJ1-5,-,TRBV2,ASSAFDGNQPQH
TRBJ2-7,-,TRBV27,ASSYPPSGTIYEQY
TRBJ2-4,-,TRBV27,ASSLSRGNIQY
TRBJ1-1,-,TRBV11-3,ASSLEFGREAF
TRBJ2-1,-,TRBV11-3,ASSLDGVAVQF
TRBJ1-2,-,TRBV30,AWSEGTSGYT
TRBJ2-4,-,TRBV15,ATSREGTQQY
TRBJ2-7,-,TRBV5-6,ASSSGTGFHEQY
TRBJ1-5,-,TRBV6-5,ASSRDSDNQPQH
TRBJ2-2,-,TRBV5-1,ASSLLGGNTGELF
TRBJ2-5,-,TRBV10-2,ASGLAGQETQY
TRBJ2-6,-,TRBV6-6,ASSPDRGGANVLT
TRBJ2-7,-,TRBV9,ASSVARTESYEQY
TRBJ1-2,-,TRBV4-1,ASSRFPPGAENYGYT
TRBJ2-1,-,TRBV4-1,ASSQEGLGNNEQF
TRBJ2-3,few,TRBV19,ASSINLWGTDTQY
TRBJ2-5,-,TRBV15,ATGRSKETQY
TRBJ2-1,few,TRBV4-3,ASSTGTSGLNEQF
TRBJ2-7,-,TRBV29-1,SVEDTGYEQY
TRBJ2-7,-,TRBV6-5,ASSLPRSGRYEQY
TRBJ1-2,-,TRBV11-2,ASSLLVGQGFYGYT
TRBJ2-2,-,TRBV28,ASSLGAGWSTGELF
TRBJ1-5,-,TRBV28,ASSSLGTGHQPQH
TRBJ2-1,-,TRBV7-9,ASSLPGGEVQF
TRBJ1-5,-,TRBV30,AWGDSFNQPQH
TRBJ2-7,-,TRBV11-2,ASSLDSVYEQY